This note documents a single T cell receptor (beta chain) sequence. Its matching antigen is unknown. This sample was included in a study of Graves' ophthalmopathy and Graves' hyperthyroidism. The study enrolled ophthalmopathy donors with moderate-to-severe activity, CAS ≥3, NOSPECS ≥4 and duration under 3 months. The diagnostic workup employed clinical symptoms, serum thyroxine, TRAb, thyroid ultrasound and orbital computed tomography. Study-wide points: For predicting ophthalmopathy progression, the model had roughly 70% sensitivity and 72.22% specificity. In blood, most expanded thyroid clonotypes above 0.001 frequency were also detected.

Germline-derived CDR1 and CDR2 are SNHLY and FYNNEI. V trimming: 6 bases; J trimming: 11 bases; junction bases outside the gene matches: 10. The CDR3 runs to 14 residues. Amplification from RNA transcripts yielded the TCR beta CDR3 regions. The library came from an HTBI-primed first-round RT-PCR and a second-round multiplex PCR. TCRdb redid the calling of the multiplex PCR reads with MiXCR, one entry per CDR3 protein. The sample lists roughly 50,000 distinct CDR3 sequences, around 50% occurring once. The sequencing sample was made of peripheral blood. The clonotype comes from an adult man with Graves' ophthalmopathy. The V and J genes are TRBV2 and TRBJ1-4, with 9 bases aligning to TRBD1. CDR3 sequence reads: CASRTGTGSTKLFF. In nucleotides, the CDR3 is TGTGCCAGCAGGACCGGGACAGGGAGTACGAAACTGTTTTTT.